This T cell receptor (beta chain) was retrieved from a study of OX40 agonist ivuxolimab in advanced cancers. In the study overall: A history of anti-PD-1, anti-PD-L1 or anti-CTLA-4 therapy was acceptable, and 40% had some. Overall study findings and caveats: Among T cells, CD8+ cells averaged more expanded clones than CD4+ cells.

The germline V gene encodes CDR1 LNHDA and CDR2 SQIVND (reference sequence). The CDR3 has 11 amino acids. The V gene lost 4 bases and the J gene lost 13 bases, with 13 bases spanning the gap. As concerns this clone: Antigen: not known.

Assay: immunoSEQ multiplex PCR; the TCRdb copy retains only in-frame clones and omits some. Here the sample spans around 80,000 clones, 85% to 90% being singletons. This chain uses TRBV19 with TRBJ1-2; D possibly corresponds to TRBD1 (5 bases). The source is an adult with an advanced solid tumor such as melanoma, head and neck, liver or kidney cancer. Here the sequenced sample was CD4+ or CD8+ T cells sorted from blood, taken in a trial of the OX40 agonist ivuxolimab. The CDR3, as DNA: TGTGCCAGTAGTAGTAGGGGAGTCTTCACCTTC. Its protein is CASSSRGVFTF. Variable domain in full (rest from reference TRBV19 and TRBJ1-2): DGGITQSPKYLFRKEGQNVTLSCEQNLNHDAMYWYRQDPGQGLRLIYYSQIVNDFQKGDIAEGYSVSREKKESFPLTVTSAQKNPTAFYLCASSSRGVFTFGSGTRLTVV.